This TCR beta chain was captured in a study of PD-1 blockade in classical Hodgkin lymphoma. Every patient relapsed after autologous stem cell transplantation, and brentuximab vedotin exposure varied. In its sample, this clone was seen a few times. The table came from immunoSEQ multiplex PCR; TCRdb's copy has only in-frame clones and leaves some out. This table holds approximately 26,000 clones, 70% found once. The CDR3 has 12 residues. CDR1 and CDR2 from the germline V gene are ENHRY and SYGVKD. V was pared by 4 bases and J by 9 bases, with 10 bases between. The rearrangement uses TRBV10-3 and TRBJ1-5; D gene uncertain. This TCR was recovered from a human donor with classical Hodgkin lymphoma. This specimen was peripheral blood mononuclear cells (PBMCs), taken before the second cycle of nivolumab. CDR3 nucleotides: TGTGCCATCAGTGGCGGCTCGGGGCCCCAGCATTTT. Amino acid sequence: CAISGGSGPQHF.